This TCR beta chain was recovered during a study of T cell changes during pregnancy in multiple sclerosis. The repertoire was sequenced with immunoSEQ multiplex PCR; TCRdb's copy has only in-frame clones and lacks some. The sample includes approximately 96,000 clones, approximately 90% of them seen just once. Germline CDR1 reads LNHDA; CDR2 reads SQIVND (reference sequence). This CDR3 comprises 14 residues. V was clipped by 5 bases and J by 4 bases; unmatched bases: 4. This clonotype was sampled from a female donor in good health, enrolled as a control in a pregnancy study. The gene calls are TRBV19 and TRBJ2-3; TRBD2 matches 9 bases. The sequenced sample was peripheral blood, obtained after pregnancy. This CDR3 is CASSRTSDADTQYF. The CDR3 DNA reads TGTGCCAGTAGTCGGACTAGCGATGCAGATACGCAGTATTTT.